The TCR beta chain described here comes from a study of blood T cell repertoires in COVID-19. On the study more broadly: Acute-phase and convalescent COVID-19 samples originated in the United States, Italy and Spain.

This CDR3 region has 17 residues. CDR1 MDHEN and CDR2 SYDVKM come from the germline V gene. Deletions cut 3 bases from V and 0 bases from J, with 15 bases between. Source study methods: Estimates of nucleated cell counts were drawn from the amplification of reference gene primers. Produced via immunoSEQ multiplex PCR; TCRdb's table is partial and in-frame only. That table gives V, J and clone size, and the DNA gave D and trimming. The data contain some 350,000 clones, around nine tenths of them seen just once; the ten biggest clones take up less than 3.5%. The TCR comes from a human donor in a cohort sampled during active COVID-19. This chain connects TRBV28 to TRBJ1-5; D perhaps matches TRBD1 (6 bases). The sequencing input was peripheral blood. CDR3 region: CASSFRGARDSNQPQHF. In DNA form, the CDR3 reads TGTGCCAGCAGTTTCCGGGGGGCTCGCGATAGCAATCAGCCCCAGCATTTT.